A selection of T cell receptor beta chains follows, all from one sample in a study of cytomegalovirus exposure and HLA in healthy donors. Sequencing was performed with immunoSEQ multiplex PCR; in TCRdb, only in-frame clones are kept and a portion is missing. The table lists about 180,000 clones, 81% of them singletons, with roughly 4.9% in the top ten. The sequencing input was PBMCs. Source of these receptors: a woman younger than 35 in good health and CMV-seropositive. Both conserved end residues are part of each CDR3. The D gene is left open where the match is weak. Clone sizes are given selectively: once, few, many, or a class where the clone is expanded.

d_call	clone_size	j_call	v_call	cdr3_nt	cdr3_aa
NA	NA	TRBJ1-6	TRBV2	TGTGCCAGCTCCTCTTTATATTTAACAGGGTTGAAAGGTTCACCCCTCCACTTT	CASSSLYLTGLKGSPLHF
TRBD1	NA	TRBJ1-3	TRBV7-8	TGTGCCAGCAGCTTAGTCTCCCGGGACAGGGGGCTTAACCCTGGAAACACCATATATTTT	CASSLVSRDRGLNPGNTIYF
TRBD1	NA	TRBJ2-7	TRBV11-2	TGTGCCAGCAGCTTAGGTGACAGGGCCTACGAGCAGTACTTC	CASSLGDRAYEQYF
NA	NA	TRBJ1-5	TRBV19	TGTGCCAGTAGTTCTACCTCGGGTTTTGATCAGCCCCAGCATTTT	CASSSTSGFDQPQHF
NA	few	TRBJ1-5	TRBV7-8	TGTGCCAGCAGCCTACAAGAGGGTAGCAATCAGCCCCAGCATTTT	CASSLQEGSNQPQHF
TRBD2	NA	TRBJ2-2	TRBV5-1	TGCGCCAGCAGCTTATTAATATCGGGGGGAAACACCGGGGAGCTGTTTTTT	CASSLLISGGNTGELFF
TRBD1	NA	TRBJ1-1	TRBV19	TGTGCCAGTAGTATCCTAGGGACAGGGGCCACTGAAGCTTTCTTT	CASSILGTGATEAFF
TRBD1	NA	TRBJ2-1	TRBV6-5	TGTGCCAGCAGTTACACCTGGACAGGGGTAATACATGAGCAGTTCTTC	CASSYTWTGVIHEQFF
TRBD2	NA	TRBJ2-7	TRBV4-3	TGCGCCAGCAGCCAAGGGGTGACTAGCGGGGGGGCCTACGAGCAGTACTTC	CASSQGVTSGGAYEQYF
TRBD1	NA	TRBJ1-5	TRBV19	TGTGCCAGCCGACAGGGGCTGGGTAGCAATCAGCCCCAGCATTTT	CASRQGLGSNQPQHF
TRBD2	NA	TRBJ2-7	TRBV4-1	TGCGCCAGCAGCCATCTGGGCGGGGGGGCTAAATACTACGAGCAGTACTTC	CASSHLGGGAKYYEQYF
NA	NA	TRBJ2-5	TRBV5-1	TGCGCCAGCAGCTTGGAGGGGAAACAAGAGACCCAGTACTTC	CASSLEGKQETQYF
NA	NA	TRBJ2-7	TRBV6-1	TGTGCCAGCAGTGAGGCGGGGACGGTAGCCTACGAGCAGTACTTC	CASSEAGTVAYEQYF
NA	NA	TRBJ1-2	TRBV7-2	TGTGCCAGCAGCTTAATGACGGGGGGCTATGGCTACACCTTC	CASSLMTGGYGYTF
NA	NA	TRBJ2-1	TRBV4-3	TGCGCCAGCAGCCAAGATACGAGCGGCGCTCGGTTATTCAATGAGCAGTTCTTC	CASSQDTSGARLFNEQFF
TRBD2	once	TRBJ2-3	TRBV28	TGTGCCAGCAGCCTGAGCGGGGGGGGCACAGATACGCAGTATTTT	CASSLSGGGTDTQYF
TRBD1	NA	TRBJ2-4	TRBV28	TGTGCCAGCAGTTTACGGGACAGGGTTGCCAAAAACATTCAGTACTTC	CASSLRDRVAKNIQYF
TRBD1	NA	TRBJ1-4	TRBV2	TGTGCCAGCTCCCCGGACAGGGGCGGGCGTGAAAAACTGTTTTTT	CASSPDRGGREKLFF
TRBD1	NA	TRBJ2-7	TRBV5-1	TGCGCCAGCAGCCAACAGGGGGCAGACGAGCAGTACTTC	CASSQQGADEQYF
TRBD1	NA	TRBJ2-3	TRBV5-4	TGTGCCAGCAGCGACCCTGGGGACAGGGTGAGCCCAGATACGCAGTATTTT	CASSDPGDRVSPDTQYF
TRBD2	NA	TRBJ2-3	TRBV9	TGTGCCAGCAGCGCCGGGAGGCTACGGACACCCGGCGAAGGAACAGATACGCAGTATTTT	CASSAGRLRTPGEGTDTQYF
NA	NA	TRBJ1-2	TRBV6-1	TGTGCCAGCAGCCGCAGGGAAGCTAACTATGGCTACACCTTC	CASSRREANYGYTF
TRBD1	NA	TRBJ1-3	TRBV5-6	TGTGCCAGCAGCTGGGACAGGGGGCTTCGTGTAAACACCATATATTTT	CASSWDRGLRVNTIYF
TRBD1	NA	TRBJ1-4	TRBV7-8	TGTGCCAGCAGCTTAGGATACAGGGGGCCAAATGAAAAACTGTTTTTT	CASSLGYRGPNEKLFF
NA	NA	TRBJ1-2	TRBV7-2	TGTGCCAGCAGTCTCCCCGAGTCCAGGGTTCTTCATGGCTACACCTTC	CASSLPESRVLHGYTF
TRBD1	NA	TRBJ1-2	TRBV30	TGTGCCTGGACTCTACAGGGGTCCTATGGCTACACCTTC	CAWTLQGSYGYTF
NA	NA	TRBJ1-6	TRBV21-1	TGTGCCAGCAGGCCTCTCGGGCGACAGGGAATTAGTTCACCCCTCCACTTT	CASRPLGRQGISSPLHF
TRBD1	NA	TRBJ1-1	TRBV19	TGTGCCAGTAGTTGGACAGGGCGCACTGAAGCTTTCTTT	CASSWTGRTEAFF
NA	NA	TRBJ2-2	TRBV5-1	TGCGCCAGCAGCTCTCATTCAGGGTACACCGGGGAGCTGTTTTTT	CASSSHSGYTGELFF
TRBD1	NA	TRBJ2-3	TRBV19	TGTGCCAGTAGTGGCCGGGACAGCCTTACAGATACGCAGTATTTT	CASSGRDSLTDTQYF
NA	NA	TRBJ2-2	TRBV5-1	TGCGCCAGCAGCTTCACAGGGAGAAACACCGGGGAGCTGTTTTTT	CASSFTGRNTGELFF
NA	NA	TRBJ2-2	TRBV6-1	TGTGCCAGCAGTGATGAGATGAGCGGCCCCGGGGAGCTGTTTTTT	CASSDEMSGPGELFF
NA	NA	TRBJ2-7	TRBV4-1	TGCGCCAGCAGCCAAGATACAGCTACCCACTACGAGCAGTACTTC	CASSQDTATHYEQYF
TRBD1	NA	TRBJ2-7	TRBV14	TGTGCCAGCAGCCTAGAACAGGGGGCATCCTACGAGCAGTACTTC	CASSLEQGASYEQYF
TRBD2	NA	TRBJ2-7	TRBV7-9	TGTGCCAGCAGCCCTCCTAGCGGGGGTTTCCGCTCCTACGAGCAGTACTTC	CASSPPSGGFRSYEQYF
NA	NA	TRBJ2-2	TRBV10-2	TGCGCCAGCAGTGAGCGCGAAGGGGACGGGGAGCTGTTTTTT	CASSEREGDGELFF
NA	NA	TRBJ1-4	TRBV9	TGTGCCAGCAGCGCCAGGCAGGGTCTTAATGAAAAACTGTTTTTT	CASSARQGLNEKLFF
NA	few	TRBJ1-3	TRBV7-8	TGTGCCAGCAGCCGAGCCGTGCCTCTCTCTGGAAACACCATATATTTT	CASSRAVPLSGNTIYF
TRBD1	NA	TRBJ2-2	TRBV5-1	TGCGCCAGCAGCTTGGACGGACAGGGGGCCGCCGGGGAGCTGTTTTTT	CASSLDGQGAAGELFF
TRBD1	NA	TRBJ1-3	TRBV4-2	TGTGCCAGCAGCCAACCAGTTTGGGACAGCGGAAACACCATATATTTT	CASSQPVWDSGNTIYF
NA	NA	TRBJ1-2	TRBV6-5	TGTGCCAGCAGTTACTCAGGAGAAAGCTACACCTTC	CASSYSGESYTF
NA	NA	TRBJ2-3	TRBV6-6	TGTGCCAGCAGGTACACAGATACGCAGTATTTT	CASRYTDTQYF
NA	NA	TRBJ1-2	TRBV5-4	TGTGCCAGCAGCACCGACCCGATGGTGGTGCCCGGGGGAGATGGCTACACCTTC	CASSTDPMVVPGGDGYTF
NA	NA	TRBJ1-6	TRBV27	TGTGCCAGCAGTTACAGGCCGGCAAGCTCCTATAATTCACCCCTCCACTTT	CASSYRPASSYNSPLHF
NA	NA	TRBJ2-1	TRBV7-2	TGTGCCAGCAGCTTCCAGGATAACAATGAGCAGTTCTTC	CASSFQDNNEQFF